Each of the 25 T cell receptor beta chains below was sequenced from the same sample in a study of blood T cell repertoires in COVID-19. The method was immunoSEQ multiplex PCR; TCRdb's version includes in-frame clones alone and lacks a portion of them. The sample has more than 250,000 clones, around 88% seen once. What was sequenced was peripheral blood. All receptors derive from a woman aged 25 to 39 with COVID-19, enrolled during active disease.

J is TRBJ2-7 and V is TRBV18; D might be TRBD1 (6 bases). From germline, CDR1 is KGHSH and CDR2 LQKENI. The CDR3 sequence is 14 residues long. Trimming pared 4 bases from V and 0 bases from J, leaving 10 bases between. The CDR3 DNA is TGTGCCAGCTCACGGACAGCGAGCTCCTACGAGCAGTACTTC. Encoded protein: CASSRTASSYEQYF.

The rearrangement joins TRBV5-8 to TRBJ2-3; 7 positions match TRBD1. This CDR3 spans 13 amino acids. J gave up 4 bases and V 4 bases, and 3 bases lay outside the gene matches. From germline, CDR1 is SGHTS and CDR2 YDEGEE. CDR3 sequence reads: CASSKQGADTQYF. The DNA of the CDR3 is TGTGCCAGCAGCAAGCAGGGGGCAGATACGCAGTATTTT.

There are a few counts of this clone. CDR3 loop: CASSYADTRPGQPQHF. CDR3 in DNA: TGTGCCAGCAGTTACGCGGACACACGCCCAGGTCAGCCCCAGCATTTT. The chain couples TRBV6-6 to TRBJ1-5, with D maybe TRBD1 (5 bases). With 2 bases removed from V and 6 bases from J, the gap between germline ends came to 17 bases. Germline CDR1 is MNHNY and CDR2 is SVGAGI (reference sequence). CDR3 length: 16 residues.

The chain combines TRBV2 with TRBJ1-4; possibly TRBD1 for D (6 bases). V gave up 7 bases and J gave up 10 bases, with 16 bases separating them. This CDR3 has 13 residues. Germline CDR1 is SNHLY and CDR2 is FYNNEI. The DNA of the CDR3 is TGTGCCAGCACAGGGGTTGCGGGTCTAAAACTGTTTTTT. Amino acids: CASTGVAGLKLFF.

This chain joins TRBV28 and TRBJ2-5; 7 bases map to TRBD2. The CDR3 has 13 residues. Germline loops: CDR1 MDHEN, CDR2 SYDVKM. J gave up 3 bases and V 5 bases, and 3 bases lay outside the gene matches. The CDR3 sequence is CASSRGREETQYF. CDR3 DNA: TGTGCCAGCAGTCGGGGGAGGGAAGAGACCCAGTACTTC.

The CDR3 protein is CASNPSPGYGYTF. CDR3 nucleotides: TGTGCCAGCAATCCGTCACCCGGCTATGGCTACACCTTC. V is TRBV2 and J is TRBJ1-2; D unclear. The germline V and J ends were trimmed by 7 bases and 4 bases, with 13 bases remaining between them. This CDR3 comprises 13 residues. In germline, CDR1 is SNHLY, CDR2 FYNNEI.

This clone was counted once. The chain links TRBV21-1 to TRBJ2-7; the table's D call, TRBD1, was not checked against the DNA. TRBV21-1 constitutes a pseudogene. CDR3 length: 13 amino acids. This CDR3 is CASPGQGAYEQYV. The CDR3 DNA reads TGTGCCAGCCCGGGACAGGGGGCCTACGAGCAGTACGTC.

This rearrangement joins TRBV21-1 to TRBJ2-3; TRBD2 is the table's D call and was not checked against the DNA. TRBV21-1 is noted as a pseudogene. The CDR3 has 18 residues. CDR3 in amino acids: CASSATGTSDLSTDTQYF. DNA for the CDR3: TGTGCCAGCAGCGCAACCGGGACTTCAGACCTTAGCACAGATACGCAGTATTTT.

Worth noting for this clone: Other DNA sequences within the sample encode an identical CDR3. The rearrangement joins TRBV18 to TRBJ1-3; possibly TRBD1 for D (6 bases). V lost 2 bases and J 4 bases, leaving 9 bases between the germline ends. Germline values: CDR1 KGHSH, CDR2 LQKENI. The CDR3 runs to 14 residues. CDR3 in DNA: TGTGCCAGCTCACCAGGACAGAGCGGAAACACCATATATTTT. Translation: CASSPGQSGNTIYF.

The gene calls are TRBV6-2 or TRBV6-3 and TRBJ1-5; D is unresolved. CDR1 is MNHEY, CDR2 SVGEGT, per germline. Trimming took 0 bases from V and 4 from J, leaving 16 bases between them. The CDR3 has 17 residues. The CDR3 nucleotides read TGTGCCAGCAGTTACTCGAGGTCCATGGTCCTAAATCAGCCCCAGCATTTT. It specifies CASSYSRSMVLNQPQHF.

The gene calls are TRBV19 and TRBJ1-2, with D hard to call. The CDR3 is made up of 12 amino acids. Trimming removed 2 bases from V and 5 bases from J, with 6 bases in between. Germline V gives CDR1 LNHDA, CDR2 SQIVND (reference sequence). CDR3 coding DNA: TGTGCCAGTAGTATACAGGATTATGGCTACACCTTC. This sequence encodes CASSIQDYGYTF.

V usage is TRBV28 and J usage is TRBJ1-6; D is ambiguous. The CDR3 spans 12 residues. V was cut by 6 bases and J by 9 bases, with 9 bases left in between. The germline gives CDR1 MDHEN, CDR2 SYDVKM. For the CDR3, the DNA is TGTGCCAGCAGCCTACTAGGTTCACCCCTCCACTTT. Residues: CASSLLGSPLHF.

The J gene is TRBJ1-1, the V gene TRBV27; D remains unclear. V shed 2 bases and J shed 5 bases, with 9 bases lying between them. Germline V gene sequence: CDR1 MNHEY, CDR2 SMNVEV (reference sequence). This CDR3 contains 13 residues. The CDR3 sequence is CASSLISGTEAFF. The CDR3 region has the DNA TGTGCCAGCAGTTTAATATCGGGAACTGAAGCTTTCTTT.

The rearrangement uses TRBV5-6 and TRBJ1-1, with 7 bases that match TRBD1. The CDR3 spans 15 residues. After removal of 5 bases from V and 2 bases from J, the junction contained 9 bases not matched to a gene. The germline V gene encodes CDR1 SGHDT and CDR2 YYEEEE. The CDR3: CASSVRTGLNTEAFF. CDR3 nucleotides: TGTGCCAGCAGTGTGAGGACAGGTCTCAACACTGAAGCTTTCTTT. Using reference TRBV5-6 and TRBJ1-1 for the parts outside the CDR3, the full variable domain is DAGVTQSPTHLIKTRGQQVTLRCSPKSGHDTVSWYQQALGQGPQFIFQYYEEEERQRGNFPDRFSGHQFPNYSSELNVNALLLGDSALYLCASSVRTGLNTEAFFGQGTRLTVV.

This clone occurred once. Other nucleotide sequences in the sample specify the same CDR3. The chain employs TRBV7-2 and TRBJ2-3, with TRBD2 identical over 7 bases. Germline assignment: CDR1 SGHTA and CDR2 FQGNSA. This CDR3 region has 15 residues. J lost 6 bases, V lost 1 base, and 7 bases had no gene match. Written as DNA, the CDR3 is TGTGCCAGCAGCTTAGTGGCTAGCGGAGGGGATACGCAGTATTTT. It is translated as CASSLVASGGDTQYF.

The V and J genes are TRBV7-8 and TRBJ1-5; 9 bases agree with TRBD1. Looked up from germline, CDR1 is SGHVS and CDR2 is FQNEAQ. This CDR3 has 18 amino acids. The V segment lost 4 bases and the J segment 0 bases; nucleotides outside the gene matches: 10. CDR3 protein: CASSSGTGNTYSNQPQHF. The CDR3 DNA reads as TGTGCCAGCAGCTCCGGGACAGGGAATACTTATAGCAATCAGCCCCAGCATTTT.

The V gene is TRBV6-5, the J gene TRBJ2-7; 8 bases line up with TRBD2. CDR3 length equals 11 residues. Germline CDR1 is MNHEY and CDR2 is SVGAGI. The V gene end was trimmed by 10 bases and the J gene end by 9 bases; junction bases not matched to a gene: 8. CDR3: CATRGEFGQYV. DNA for the CDR3: TGTGCCACGCGGGGGGAATTCGGGCAGTACGTC.

This chain uses TRBV10-2 with TRBJ1-1; D is uncertain. The germline V gene has CDR1 WSHSY and CDR2 SAAADI. V was clipped by 9 bases and J by 4 bases, with 15 bases between them. The CDR3 spans 13 residues. The CDR3 loop is CASRFETSTEAFF. The CDR3 DNA sequence: TGCGCCAGTAGATTCGAGACTAGCACTGAAGCTTTCTTT.

Only one count was recorded for this clone. This may come from a read error, since a much larger clone is one base off. The rearrangement links TRBV6-5 to TRBJ2-1; D unclear. The CDR3 sequence is 11 residues long. V lost 2 bases to trimming and J lost 7 bases, with 3 bases between them. CDR1 MNHEY and CDR2 SVGAGI come from the germline V gene. In nucleotides, the CDR3 is TGTGCCAGCAGTTACGCGAATGAGCAGTTCTTC. Its translation is CASSYANEQFF.

The chain joins TRBV7-5 to TRBJ2-6; the D call in the table, TRBD1, was not verified against the DNA. TRBV7-5 corresponds to a pseudogene. The CDR3 is 15 residues long. The CDR3 sequence is CARSQDMAGANVLTF. The CDR3 bases are TGTGCCAGAAGTCAAGACATGGCTGGGGCCAACGTCCTGACTTTC.

The chain carries TRBV11-3 and TRBJ2-7; possible D gene TRBD1, 5 bases. From germline, CDR1 is SGHNT and CDR2 YENEEA. Deletions cut 3 bases from V and 3 bases from J, with 9 bases between. There are 13 residues in the CDR3. The CDR3 nucleotides are TGTGCCAGCAGCTTTATACAGGACTACGAGCAGTACTTC. This sequence encodes CASSFIQDYEQYF.

The chain carries TRBV7-9 and TRBJ2-1, with TRBD2 identical over 7 bases. The CDR3 contains 13 residues. V was clipped by 10 bases and J by 8 bases; unmatched bases: 11. Per germline, CDR1 SEHNR and CDR2 FQNEAQ (reference sequence). CDR3 sequence reads: CATSLGGRDEQFF. Here the CDR3 DNA reads TGTGCCACCTCGCTGGGAGGGAGGGATGAGCAGTTCTTC.

This clone occurred once. The rearrangement uses TRBV7-2 and TRBJ2-5; D is unresolved. The CDR3 has 15 residues. CDR1 is SGHTA, CDR2 FQGNSA, per germline. Trimming left V 0 bases short and J 5 bases short, with 13 bases between. The CDR3 DNA is TGTGCCAGCAGCTTAGCTGGTCAGCCGCGGGAGACCCAGTACTTC. Translating gives CASSLAGQPRETQYF.

The gene calls are TRBV19 and TRBJ1-1, with D perhaps matching TRBD1 (5 bases). This CDR3 spans 14 amino acids. Trimming left V 5 bases short and J 1 base short, with 11 bases between. Germline V gene lookup returns CDR1 LNHDA and CDR2 SQIVND (reference sequence). DNA for the CDR3: TGTGCCAGTAGTCCCGGGGGTTGGAACACTGAAGCTTTCTTT. Its protein product is CASSPGGWNTEAFF.

CDR3 loop: CASSQRDRGNTEAFF. CDR3 sequence (DNA): TGTGCCAGCAGCCAACGCGACAGGGGGAACACTGAAGCTTTCTTT. The chain employs TRBV16 and TRBJ1-1, with TRBD1 identical over 8 bases. The CDR3 is made up of 15 amino acids. Germline CDR1 is KGHSY and CDR2 is FQNENV. Unmatched junction bases numbered 3, after V lost 2 bases and J lost 1 base.